This T cell receptor (beta chain) was sequenced in a study of T cells in Graves' hyperthyroidism and ophthalmopathy. The germline V gene has CDR1 SNHLY and CDR2 FYNNEI. Germline trimming cut 7 bases from V and 7 bases from J; bases unmatched to any gene: 6. This CDR3 comprises 13 residues. TCR beta CDR3 region amplification was performed from RNA transcripts. HTBI primers were used for first-round RT-PCR of the TCR CDR3. MiXCR, run by TCRdb on the multiplex PCR reads, gives a single entry per CDR3 protein. The profile shows 500,000 to 750,000 distinct CDR3 sequences, 14% of them singletons. This chain uses TRBV2 with TRBJ2-2, with 7 bases fitting TRBD1. The clonotype was recovered from a woman under 30 with Graves' ophthalmopathy. Specimen: blood. The CDR3 sequence is CASIGQVYGELFF. In DNA, the CDR3 is TGTGCCAGCATCGGACAGGTTTACGGGGAGCTGTTTTTT.